This entry is about one TCR beta chain. Its antigen specificity is not known. Per-base qualities were not stored, and no clone one base away is much larger. This sample stems from a study of identical twins (dated by TCRdb to the mid-2010s). Notes on the research overall: TCR alpha and beta repertoires from monozygotic twins, unrelated adults of various ages and cord blood were deep-sequenced to test whether fetal clonotypes persist. To rule out contamination, replicate twin experiments were performed at different times with different library preparation protocols.

Receptor libraries were prepared by 5' RACE. Sequencer: Illumina HiSeq 2000. Template switching added a universal primer binding site, and the final cDNA carried a unique molecular identifier that allowed TCR cDNA molecules to be counted accurately. Specific primers in the conserved constant-segment region were used to synthesize first-strand cDNA for TCR alpha and beta chains. To control for contamination, every cDNA library carried two barcodes: a SMART-Mk sample barcode plus Illumina barcodes. TruSeq adapter sequences along with Illumina sample barcodes were introduced in two successive PCR steps. The TCR alpha and beta cDNA libraries were sequenced on the Illumina HiSeq platform using custom primers. The study's processing was this. MiGEC processed the raw reads to extract unique molecular identifiers, while MiXCR was used to determine the CDR3 positions. For each individual, recombination models were inferred using an EM algorithm with the repgenHMM and IGoR tools. Shared clonotypes were analyzed with the tcR package in R, and sharing was normalized by the product of cloneset sizes. To study raw recombination free of thymic and clonal selection effects, out-of-frame nonproductive sequences were analyzed. TCRdb's own reprocessing of the public reads used fastp at Q25 and MiXCR and kept productive beta chains. Each entry merges the rows of one CDR3 protein and shows their most common DNA and genes. These V and J calls derive from TCRdb rather than the authors' analysis. This sample holds approximately 600,000 distinct CDR3 sequences; just over 7% were observed only once. Jointly, the top ten make up around 1.6% of the sample.

Study-wide conclusions, independent of this receptor: Abundant cord blood beta clonotypes carried fewer insertions; young adult naive repertoires showed a weaker similar trend, while memory repertoires showed none. Out-of-frame TCR alpha sharing in monozygotic twins was systematically underestimated by recombination models, whereas sharing between unrelated individuals was in agreement with the recombination models. Because the same donors could not be followed over many years, the conclusions relied on cross-sectional statistical analysis. Compared with coincidental sharing between unrelated individuals, out-of-frame TCR alpha sequences shared between twins showed an excess of sequences with low generation probability. Invariant T cells such as MAIT and iNKT could partly confound zero-insertion analyses, though diverse VJ usage argued against this for most clonotypes. The excess sharing between twins in beta out-of-frame sequences was weaker because fewer shared sequences reduced the signal-to-noise ratio.

Every donor was a healthy Caucasian. Three pairs of female monozygotic twins, all aged about 18 to 30 years, made up the twin cohort. Peripheral blood mononuclear cells were the source from which RNA for the TCR libraries was isolated. Trimming removed 0 bases from V and 7 bases from J, leaving 14 bases between the germline ends. Taken from the germline V gene (reference sequence), the CDR1 and CDR2 loops are LGHDT and YNNKEL. The CDR3 runs 15 amino acids, cysteine and phenylalanine included. The DNA shown is the 45-base CDR3, in frame from base 1. This sample also belongs to another study, concerning yellow fever vaccine responses in identical twins. The second study's authors report: The authors reported that the T cell response to vaccination in identical twins appeared partly convergent and partly personalized. The study precisely tracked vaccine-responding T cell clones in identical twins.

The sequence was collected from a woman younger than 30 in good health. The V and J genes are TRBV3-1 and TRBJ2-3; a tentative D call is TRBD2 (6 bases match). Sequencing was carried out using PBMCs. This receptor has the CDR3 CASSQDWGEFNTQYF. The base sequence is TGTGCCAGCAGCCAAGATTGGGGGGAGTTTAATACGCAGTATTTT.